The 15 T cell receptor beta chains reported below all come from one sample, sequenced in a study of CD8+CD57+ T cells in acquired aplastic anemia (dated by TCRdb to 2017 to 2018). Sequencing took place on an Illumina HiSeq 2000. TCR beta VDJ combination and CDR3 sequence profiling used genomic DNA as the template. TCRdb passed the public sequencing reads through fastp at Q25 and MiXCR, retaining productive beta sequences. Here each entry gathers all rows of one CDR3 protein and keeps the most common genes and DNA. The sample records 75,000 to 90,000 distinct CDR3 sequences, approximately 46% of which are singletons. 60% to 75% of the sample is held by the ten biggest clonotypes. The material sequenced was sorted CD4+, CD8+, or CD8+CD57+ T cells (not recorded which) from PBMCs. The receptors stem from a human donor in good health, serving as a control.

The CDR3 DNA reads as TGTGCCACCAGGGAGACAGGGGGTGAGACAAGCTACACCTTC. As protein: CATRETGGETSYTF. This chain connects TRBV24-1 to TRBJ1-2, with 9 bases identical to TRBD1. Germline CDR1 and CDR2: KGHDR and SFDVKD. The CDR3 loop spans 14 amino acids. Trimming took 7 bases from V and 9 from J; bases not matched to a gene: 11.

This clonotype was counted ten times or more. V usage is TRBV20-1 and J usage is TRBJ2-7, with a possible D match to TRBD1 (5 bases). V was trimmed by 3 bases and J by 5 bases, leaving 14 bases between them. Germline CDR1 is DFQATT and CDR2 is SNEGSKA (reference sequence). There are 13 residues in the CDR3. The CDR3 protein is CSARGQYSNEQYF. CDR3 nucleotides: TGCAGTGCTAGGGGGCAGTACTCTAACGAGCAGTACTTC.

This clonotype was seen at least ten times. The gene calls are TRBV6-1 and TRBJ2-7; 8 bases agree with TRBD1. After removal of 5 bases from V and 3 bases from J, the junction contained 15 bases not matched to a gene. Germline CDR1 is MNHNS and CDR2 is SASEGT. The CDR3 has 17 residues. The CDR3 loop is CASSPLATGVFGYEQYF. CDR3 DNA: TGTGCCAGCAGTCCTCTGGCGACAGGGGTCTTCGGCTACGAGCAGTACTTC.

A few counts support this clonotype. V is TRBV29-1 and J is TRBJ2-7, with TRBD2 matching 10 bases. Germline V gives CDR1 SQVTM, CDR2 ANQGSEA. This CDR3 has 16 amino acids. The V and J ends lost 4 bases and 1 base, in that order; junction bases with no gene match: 10. CDR3 sequence (DNA): TGCAGCGTTGGTGTTACTAGCGGGATACGTTCCTACGAGCAGTACTTC. This gives the protein CSVGVTSGIRSYEQYF.

In regard to this clonotype: This may be a read error, as it is one base from a much larger clone. The chain couples TRBV3-1 to TRBJ2-3; tentatively, D is TRBD1 (6 bases). The CDR3 covers 15 residues. From germline, CDR1 is LGHDT and CDR2 YNNKEL (reference sequence). With 11 bases removed from V and 0 bases from J, the gap between germline ends came to 18 bases. In nucleotides, the CDR3 is TGTGCCGGCCGTGAACGGGACACTAGCACAGATACGCAGTATTTT. It yields the protein CAGRERDTSTDTQYF.

The chain has TRBV10-2 and TRBJ2-7; possible D gene TRBD1, 7 bases. This CDR3 spans 15 amino acids. Germline loops: CDR1 WSHSY, CDR2 SAAADI. Trimming left V 4 bases short and J 4 bases short, with 17 bases between. The CDR3 bases are TGCGCCAGCAGTGTCGGGCAGGGGGGACGATACGAGCAGTACGTC. Translated: CASSVGQGGRYEQYV.

The rearrangement links TRBV5-1 to TRBJ1-1; D remains unclear. The CDR3 covers 13 residues. Germline-derived CDR1 and CDR2 are SGHRS and YFSETQ. With 4 bases removed from V and 1 base from J, the gap between germline ends came to 8 bases. The CDR3 bases are TGCGCCAGCAGCCCGGCGAAGAACACTGAAGCTTTCTTT. Its protein product is CASSPAKNTEAFF.

J is TRBJ2-1 and V is TRBV11-2; TRBD2 aligns across 7 bases. Looked up from germline, CDR1 is SGHAT and CDR2 is FQNNGV. J gave up 4 bases and V 8 bases, and 8 bases lay outside the gene matches. The CDR3 has 14 residues. The chain's CDR3 is CASSSSGGYNEQFF. For the CDR3, the DNA is TGTGCCAGCTCGTCTAGCGGCGGGTACAATGAGCAGTTCTTC. Full variable domain (remainder filled in from reference TRBV11-2 and TRBJ2-1): EAGVAQSPRYKIIEKRQSVAFWCNPISGHATLYWYQQILGQGPKLLIQFQNNGVVDDSQLPKDRFSAERLKGVDSTLKIQPAKLEDSAVYLCASSSSGGYNEQFFGPGTRLTVL.

There are many counts of this clonotype. The chain uses TRBV5-1 and TRBJ2-7, with 11 nucleotides matching TRBD1. This CDR3 has 14 amino acids. Germline lookup yields CDR1 SGHRS and CDR2 YFSETQ. The V gene end was trimmed by 3 bases and the J gene end by 3 bases; junction bases not matched to a gene: 2. The CDR3 protein is CASSWTGGFYEQYF. CDR3 in DNA: TGCGCCAGCAGCTGGACAGGGGGCTTCTACGAGCAGTACTTC.

The gene calls are TRBV27 and TRBJ1-1, with 8 nucleotides matching TRBD1. Germline V CDR1 and CDR2: MNHEY, SMNVEV (reference sequence). The CDR3 has 16 residues. Trimming removed 5 bases from V and 4 bases from J; junction bases left unmatched: 12. The CDR3 region has the DNA TGTGCCAGCAGTCAGATTGACCAGGGGGCCGGCACTGAAGCTTTCTTT. Translating gives CASSQIDQGAGTEAFF.

This clonotype showed up many times. As DNA, the CDR3 is TGTGCCAGCAGCGGGGGGGGGAACACTGAAGCTTTCTTT. It translates to CASSGGGNTEAFF. The chain links TRBV9 to TRBJ1-1, with D possibly matching TRBD1 (5 bases). This CDR3 comprises 13 residues. Germline CDR1 reads SGDLS; CDR2 reads YYNGEE. Trimming stripped 3 bases from V and 1 base from J, with 7 bases between.

The rearrangement links TRBV2 to TRBJ2-2, with D maybe TRBD2 (5 bases). The ends were cut back, 6 bases at V and 7 bases at J, with 15 bases in the middle. This CDR3 spans 14 amino acids. Per the germline V gene, CDR1 is SNHLY and CDR2 is FYNNEI. The CDR3 nucleotides read TGTGCCAGCAGCAAGGCTGGGAGAGTCGGGGAGCTGTTTTTT. Translating it yields CASSKAGRVGELFF. The whole variable domain, remainder taken from reference TRBV2 and TRBJ2-2, is EPEVTQTPSHQVTQMGQEVILRCVPISNHLYFYWYRQILGQKVEFLVSFYNNEISEKSEIFDDQFSVERPDGSNFTLKIRSTKLEDSAMYFCASSKAGRVGELFFGEGSRLTVL.

The V call is TRBV30, the J call TRBJ1-1; no clear D. Trimming stripped 2 bases from V and 1 base from J, with 5 bases between. Germline V lookup: CDR1 GTSNPN, CDR2 SVGIG (reference sequence). The CDR3 consists of 12 residues. CDR3 residues: CAWSYGNTEAFF. CDR3 coding DNA: TGTGCCTGGAGTTACGGGAACACTGAAGCTTTCTTT.

In this sample, this clonotype turned up many times. The rearrangement joins TRBV20-1 to TRBJ2-7; possibly TRBD1 or TRBD2 for D (6 bases each). The CDR3 has 14 amino acids. Germline-derived CDR1 and CDR2 are DFQATT and SNEGSKA (reference sequence). Trimming removed 5 bases from V and 5 bases from J, with 19 bases in between. The CDR3 nucleotides read TGCAGTGCTCAAAGGGAAGGGGGGCTCGACGAGCAGTACTTC. This translates into CSAQREGGLDEQYF.

This clonotype was counted ten times or more. V usage is TRBV12-3 or TRBV12-4 and J usage is TRBJ2-7, with 7 bases that match TRBD1. Unmatched junction bases numbered 11, after V lost 5 bases and J lost 4 bases. CDR3 length equals 15 residues. In nucleotides, the CDR3 is TGTGCCAGCAGTCCCTCTATGAAGGGGGCTTACGAGCAGTACTTC. This sequence encodes CASSPSMKGAYEQYF.